The rows below give T cell receptor beta chains drawn from one sample of a study of identical twins. TCRdb analysed the 5' RACE reads with MiXCR anew, one entry per CDR3 protein. The sample yields 200,000 to 250,000 distinct CDR3 sequences, 6% to 7% seen once. These sequences were also reported in another study, on T cells expressing NK-cell markers.

Sample: CD8+ T cells sorted from blood. These receptors were obtained from a woman younger than 35 in good health. Both conserved end residues are part of each CDR3. A D gene is named only where the DNA matches it firmly. Not all rows give a size; the values are once, few, many and, for expanded clones, a class.

TRBD1	TRBV20-1	many	TRBJ2-7	CSARDRDSSYEQYF	TGCAGTGCTAGAGATCGGGACAGTTCCTACGAGCAGTACTTC
NA	TRBV6-2/TRBV6-3	NA	TRBJ2-1	CASSYLPGLAINEQFF	TGTGCCAGCAGTTACTTACCGGGACTTGCCATCAATGAGCAGTTCTTC
TRBD1	TRBV29-1	many	TRBJ2-6	CSVEGDSFGPFGANVLTF	TGCAGCGTTGAAGGGGACAGCTTTGGACCCTTCGGGGCCAACGTCCTGACTTTC
NA	TRBV12-3/TRBV12-4	many	TRBJ2-1	CASSPGLGNEQFF	TGTGCCAGCAGTCCCGGACTGGGCAATGAGCAGTTCTTC
NA	TRBV27	few	TRBJ1-1	CASSFQKGTEAFF	TGTGCCAGCAGTTTCCAGAAGGGGACTGAAGCTTTCTTT
TRBD1	TRBV27	few	TRBJ2-7	CASKGGTGVSYEQYF	TGTGCCAGCAAAGGGGGGACAGGGGTCTCCTACGAGCAGTACTTC
NA	TRBV4-3	many	TRBJ2-1	CASSQGASGYNEQFF	TGCGCCAGCAGCCAGGGGGCTAGCGGCTACAATGAGCAGTTCTTC
TRBD2	TRBV12-3/TRBV12-4	few	TRBJ2-1	CASSLSPSGSNEQFF	TGTGCCAGCAGTTTATCCCCTAGCGGGAGCAATGAGCAGTTCTTC
TRBD2	TRBV7-2	few	TRBJ2-1	CASSLAPAGGSSYNEQFF	TGTGCCAGCAGCTTAGCGCCTGCGGGGGGGAGCTCCTACAATGAGCAGTTCTTC
NA	TRBV3-1	few	TRBJ1-1	CASSQDRYLNTEAFF	TGTGCCAGCAGCCAAGACAGGTATCTGAACACTGAAGCTTTCTTT